This TCR beta chain was profiled in a study of cytomegalovirus exposure and HLA in healthy donors. Study context: Around 80 million unique TCRs from HLA-typed donors were held in an early data release.

Trimming pared 6 bases from V and 5 bases from J, leaving 14 bases between. Germline V gives CDR1 MNHEY, CDR2 SMNVEV (reference sequence). There are 14 residues in the CDR3. PCR was performed using 60 Vbeta and 13 Jbeta primers. Generated by immunoSEQ multiplex PCR, the TCRdb table keeps only in-frame clones and is missing some. The sample carries approximately 110,000 clones, almost 70% recorded once. The chain has TRBV27 and TRBJ2-1; a weak D match, TRBD2 (6 bases). The sample consisted of PBMCs. This sequence originates from a man aged 30-40 years in good health and CMV-seropositive. CDR3 residues: CASSIGGSNNEQFF. CDR3 sequence (DNA): TGTGCCAGCAGCATCGGAGGGTCCAACAATGAGCAGTTCTTC.